This TCR beta chain is from a study of cytomegalovirus exposure and HLA in healthy donors. Points from the study as a whole: Overall, around 160 TCR beta chains were annotated as cytomegalovirus-associated.

Though probably carrying unrecorded immune exposures, donors were nominally healthy at sampling. The PCR had 60 Vbeta and 13 Jbeta primers. Method: immunoSEQ multiplex PCR; TCRdb's copy keeps in-frame clones and lacks some. The data show tens of thousands of clones, 78% seen once. With respect to this clone: Its antigen is still unknown.

This clonotype originated in a male donor in good health and CMV-seropositive. The sequencing input was PBMCs.

CDR3 sequence (DNA): TGTGCCAGCAGTTTCCCGGGGAGGGGCATCACTGAAGCTTTCTTT. It yields the protein CASSFPGRGITEAFF. The chain carries TRBV28 and TRBJ1-1, with TRBD1 as a possible D gene (5 bases). V was cut by 3 bases and J by 4 bases, with 15 bases left in between. This CDR3 comprises 15 residues. Germline-derived CDR1 and CDR2 are MDHEN and SYDVKM.